The following is a TCR beta chain sequence with its context. Its antigen is unidentified. TCR beta VDJ and CDR3 profiling used genomic DNA as template. Using its own MiXCR run on the reads, TCRdb lists one record per CDR3 protein. The sample consists of 400,000 to 450,000 distinct CDR3 sequences, 65% to 80% of them appearing once. This specimen belongs to a study of CD8+CD57+ T cells in acquired aplastic anemia. Background on the study: DNA recovered from sorted CD4+ and CD8+ cells had a mean of approximately 3 ug. Notes on the study in general: The number of CD8+ CDR3 sequences shared by patients and controls was twenty-nine. Between the patient and control groups, CD8+ Simpson's diversity did not differ significantly.

CDR1 and CDR2 from the germline V gene are MNHEY and SMNVEV (reference sequence). V lost 3 bases and J lost 2, with 7 bases in between. The CDR3 covers 13 residues. Input material: sorted CD4+, CD8+, or CD8+CD57+ T cells (not recorded which) from PBMCs. V and J are TRBV27 and TRBJ1-2; perhaps TRBD1 as D (5 bases). This sequence was found in a human donor in good health, serving as a control. CDR3 in amino acids: CASSFNRNYGYTF. Written as DNA, the CDR3 is TGTGCCAGCAGTTTCAACAGGAACTATGGCTACACCTTC.